These T cell receptor beta chains were read from a single sample in a study of T cell repertoires in cytomegalovirus infection. These receptors have no known antigen. TCRdb reprocessed the reads with MiXCR, giving one entry per CDR3 protein. The repertoire has roughly 120,000 distinct CDR3 sequences, 30% of them found once; the top ten carry 40% to 45%. Material: CD8+ T cells from cultured PBMCs, obtained from culture after CMV antigen stimulation. Receptor source: a human donor in good health (CMV status not recorded). Some clones in this sample may be carry-over from other donors' samples. The CDR3 runs from the conserved cysteine through the conserved F or W. A D gene is named only where the DNA matches it firmly. Size is omitted from some rows. Given values are once, few, many or a class for expanded clones.

d_call	clone_size	j_call	v_call	cdr3_nt	cdr3_aa
-	few	TRBJ2-2	TRBV18	TGTGCCAGCTCACCATACGGTACCACCGGGGAGCTGTTTTTT	CASSPYGTTGELFF
TRBD2	once	TRBJ2-5	TRBV6-6	TGTGCCAGCAGTTCCATAGCCCCCAGCGGGGGGGTTGGAGAGACCCAGTACTTC	CASSSIAPSGGVGETQYF
TRBD1	-	TRBJ1-1	TRBV6-2/TRBV6-3	TGTGCCAGCACCCCGGGACAGGCGATGAACACTGAAGCTTTCTTT	CASTPGQAMNTEAFF
-	few	TRBJ1-2	TRBV5-6	TGTGCCAGCAGCTCCACAGGGCCCAATGGCTACACCTTC	CASSSTGPNGYTF
-	few	TRBJ2-2	TRBV4-1	TGCGCCAGCAGCCAACGACAGGCTGAAACGACCGGGGAGCTGTTTTTT	CASSQRQAETTGELFF
-	-	TRBJ1-2	TRBV2	TGTGCCAGCAGTGGGGAGAGCTACACCTTC	CASSGESYTF
-	many	TRBJ2-3	TRBV11-2	TGTGCCAGCAGCCTCCTCGAGGCGAGTTCCTCCCGTAGCACAGATACGCAGTATTTT	CASSLLEASSSRSTDTQYF
TRBD2	few	TRBJ2-3	TRBV12-3/TRBV12-4	TGTGCCAGCAGTACGCGGGAGGTCCCTGGGGTCACAGATACGCAGTATTTT	CASSTREVPGVTDTQYF
-	-	TRBJ2-2	TRBV29-1	TGCAGCGTTGAGTTACTACAGACTAACACCGGGGAGCTGTTTTTT	CSVELLQTNTGELFF
TRBD2	many	TRBJ2-7	TRBV7-8	TGTGCCAGCAGCCCCTCGGGGCTAGCGGGGGAAACCTACGAGCAGTACTTC	CASSPSGLAGETYEQYF
-	-	TRBJ1-1	TRBV7-9	TGTGCCAGCAGCCCAACGGGCAGGGCGGGTGAAGCTTTCTTT	CASSPTGRAGEAFF
-	-	TRBJ1-5	TRBV4-3	TGCGCCAGCAGCCAAGAACGAGGCGGAAACAATCAGCCCCAGCATTTT	CASSQERGGNNQPQHF
-	few	TRBJ1-6	TRBV7-2	TGTGCCAGCAATCTATTTGGGGGGCGAGCTTCACCCCTCCACTTT	CASNLFGGRASPLHF
TRBD1	-	TRBJ2-2	TRBV4-2	TGTGCCAGCAGCCAAGATACACAGGGGGCGGTCGGGGAGCTGTTTTTT	CASSQDTQGAVGELFF
TRBD2	many	TRBJ2-3	TRBV6-1	TGTGCCAGCAGTTTTCTGGCGGGGGGCACAGATACGCAGTATTTT	CASSFLAGGTDTQYF
TRBD1	few	TRBJ1-1	TRBV7-9	TGTGCCAGCAGCTCCGTCTCGACAGGGGGGGGAGCTTTCTTT	CASSSVSTGGGAFF
TRBD1	-	TRBJ1-1	TRBV5-1	TGCGCCAGCAGCTTTGGGGACAGGACCACTGAAGCTTTCTTT	CASSFGDRTTEAFF
-	-	TRBJ2-5	TRBV7-6	TGTGCCAGCAGCTTAGCTGGGCAGGGCTTGGAGACCCAGTACTTC	CASSLAGQGLETQYF
-	many	TRBJ2-7	TRBV2	TGTGCCAGCTCCGACTACGAGCAGTACTTC	CASSDYEQYF
-	-	TRBJ1-1	TRBV19	TGTGCCAGTAGTATGAGTTGGACGGTGAACACTGAAGCTTTCTTT	CASSMSWTVNTEAFF
-	-	TRBJ1-4	TRBV7-8	TGTGCCAGCAGCACGGGAGGTACAACTAATGAAAAACTGTTTTTT	CASSTGGTTNEKLFF
-	-	TRBJ1-2	TRBV4-2	TGTGCCAGCAGCCAAGATTGGGACCCTGTAGGCTACACCTTC	CASSQDWDPVGYTF
-	-	TRBJ2-7	TRBV4-3	TGCGCCAGCAGCCAAGATTGGGCAGAAGGTGGTTACGAGCAGTACTTC	CASSQDWAEGGYEQYF
-	few	TRBJ2-5	TRBV5-1	TGCGCCAGCACCTATACCGTAACCTCCGGGGTCCAAGAGACCCAGTACTTC	CASTYTVTSGVQETQYF
-	-	TRBJ1-1	TRBV9	TGTGCCAGCAGCCCCCCCAGGGGACGGGCGACTGAAGCTTTCTTT	CASSPPRGRATEAFF
-	many	TRBJ1-1	TRBV6-1	TGTGCCAGCAGTGAAGCGATTTACACTGAAGCTTTCTTT	CASSEAIYTEAFF
-	-	TRBJ2-7	TRBV5-4	TGTGCCAGCAGTCGAGGTTCTGAGCAGTACTTC	CASSRGSEQYF
-	few	TRBJ1-1	TRBV11-2	TGTGCCAGCAGCCGACTCGAAGGTCTGAGACTCGAAGTCACTGAAGCTTTCTTT	CASSRLEGLRLEVTEAFF
-	-	TRBJ1-2	TRBV7-2	TGTGCCAGCAGCTTAGAGGCCAGCATCAACTATGGCTACACCTTC	CASSLEASINYGYTF
-	-	TRBJ2-3	TRBV28	TGTGCCAGCAGTTTACGGCGCGGGACAGATACGCAGTATTTT	CASSLRRGTDTQYF
-	few	TRBJ1-1	TRBV7-8	TGTGCCAGCAGCTTAGGGTCTCTAATGACTATGAACACTGAAGCTTTCTTT	CASSLGSLMTMNTEAFF
TRBD2	few	TRBJ2-2	TRBV4-1	TGTGCCAGCAGCCAACCCGGACTAGCGGGCACGAACACCGGGGAGCTGTTTTTT	CASSQPGLAGTNTGELFF
-	-	TRBJ1-1	TRBV7-9	TGTGCCAGCAGTCGCGACAGGAACACTGAAGCTTTCTTT	CASSRDRNTEAFF
-	few	TRBJ1-1	TRBV7-2	TGTGCCAGCAGCTACGGGGGGATGGTCACTGAAGCTTTCTTT	CASSYGGMVTEAFF
-	-	TRBJ1-5	TRBV20-1	TGCAGTGCTAGAGAATCGCGAAGTTTTTTTAGCAATCAGCCCCAGCATTTT	CSARESRSFFSNQPQHF
-	many	TRBJ2-7	TRBV7-2	TGTGCCAGCAGCTTAGGTGGCAGGTCCTACGAGCAGTACTTC	CASSLGGRSYEQYF
-	few	TRBJ2-5	TRBV7-6	TGTGCCAGCAGCCTAACCTTTCGCGGGGTAGAGACCCAGTACTTC	CASSLTFRGVETQYF
TRBD2	-	TRBJ2-7	TRBV7-9	TGTGCCAGCAGCATCGACGGGGGGGCCTCCTACGAGCAGTACTTC	CASSIDGGASYEQYF
-	-	TRBJ1-1	TRBV5-1	TGCGCCAGCAGCCCGAATGATGTGGGCCCAAGCACTGAAGCTTTCTTT	CASSPNDVGPSTEAFF
-	few	TRBJ1-1	TRBV6-2/TRBV6-3	TGTGCCAGCAGTTACTCGAAAATGATTTTGAACACTGAAGCTTTCTTT	CASSYSKMILNTEAFF
-	-	TRBJ2-1	TRBV12-3/TRBV12-4	TGTGCCAGCAGTACGACGGACAACTCCTACAATGAGCAGTTCTTC	CASSTTDNSYNEQFF
TRBD2	-	TRBJ2-7	TRBV5-5	TGTGCCAGCAGCGCGACTAGCGGGCCATACGAGCAGTACTTC	CASSATSGPYEQYF
-	-	TRBJ2-7	TRBV5-1	TGCGCCAGCAGCTTGGGTTCAGGGACGTGGGAGCAGTACTTC	CASSLGSGTWEQYF
-	-	TRBJ2-4	TRBV4-1	TGCGCCAGCAGCCAAGAGCCATTCGGGGACTTTGGTCCCATTCAGTACTTC	CASSQEPFGDFGPIQYF
TRBD1	-	TRBJ1-1	TRBV19	TGTGCCAGTAGTATAGGGACAGGGATAGGCATCGGAGCTTTCTTT	CASSIGTGIGIGAFF
TRBD1	-	TRBJ2-5	TRBV7-9	TGTGCCAGCAGCCTACAAACAGGGGTGCAAGAGACCCAGTACTTC	CASSLQTGVQETQYF
TRBD1	-	TRBJ2-2	TRBV4-1	TGCGCCAGCAGCCTCCGCGCAGGGGGCTCCGGGGAGCTGTTTTTT	CASSLRAGGSGELFF
TRBD1	-	TRBJ1-2	TRBV6-2/TRBV6-3	TGTGCCAGCAGTTACTTAGGACAGGCCGGCTACACCTTC	CASSYLGQAGYTF
-	-	TRBJ1-1	TRBV27	TGTGCCAGCAGTTTACAGAGTGACAGGCCTGGGGGAGCTTTCTTT	CASSLQSDRPGGAFF
TRBD1	-	TRBJ2-7	TRBV6-1	TGTGCCAGCAGCCGAGGACAGGGGAGACTCTACGAGCAGTACTTC	CASSRGQGRLYEQYF